Shown below are 19 T cell receptor beta chains from a single sample sequenced in a study of blood T cells in healthy people across ages. The second PCR ran about 6 to 12 cycles with a sample-barcoded 5' primer and J-beta primers. TCRdb fed the 5' RACE reads into MiXCR, producing one record per CDR3 protein. The sample shows 750,000 to 950,000 distinct CDR3 sequences, about 55% of them seen only once. Sequencing was carried out using blood. The receptors originated from an elderly man in good health.

CDR3 nucleotide sequence: TGTGCCAGCAGCGTAGAAGCCCCGGCAGGGAGGGATACGCAGTATTTT. This encodes CASSVEAPAGRDTQYF. The chain links TRBV9 to TRBJ2-3; possibly TRBD2 for D (6 bases). CDR1 is SGDLS, CDR2 YYNGEE, per germline. The V gene lost 0 bases and the J gene lost 6 bases, with 17 bases spanning the gap. This CDR3 comprises 16 residues.

The chain employs TRBV6-2 or TRBV6-3 and TRBJ2-5, with 9 positions matching TRBD2. CDR1 MNHEY and CDR2 SVGEGT come from the germline V gene. The CDR3 is made up of 15 amino acids. V was clipped by 5 bases and J by 3 bases; unmatched bases: 7. CDR3 loop: CASSRRTSEKETQYF. In DNA form, the CDR3 reads TGTGCCAGCAGTCGACGGACTAGCGAGAAAGAGACCCAGTACTTC.

This clonotype was recorded only once. V is TRBV12-3 or TRBV12-4 and J is TRBJ2-1; possibly TRBD1 for D (6 bases). Near its end, the DNA agrees better with TRBJ2-7, so the J call may be wrong. CDR3 size: 13 residues. This CDR3 is CASSMTGSYEQYF. CDR3 DNA sequence: TGTGCCAGCAGTATGACAGGTAGCTACGAGCAGTACTTC.

The rearrangement links TRBV27 to TRBJ2-7; 8 nucleotides match TRBD2. Trimming at V came to 6 bases and at J to 5 bases, leaving 6 bases not matched to a gene. Per the germline V gene, CDR1 is MNHEY and CDR2 is SMNVEV (reference sequence). The CDR3 is 13 residues long. CDR3 sequence (DNA): TGTGCCAGCAGGCGGGGGGCAGGCAACGAGCAGTACTTC. Residues: CASRRGAGNEQYF.

The chain is built from TRBV2 and TRBJ2-7; 7 bases map to TRBD1. Germline trimming cut 6 bases from V and 6 bases from J; bases unmatched to any gene: 8. This CDR3 spans 13 amino acids. Germline V gene sequence: CDR1 SNHLY, CDR2 FYNNEI. CDR3 nucleotides: TGTGCCAGCAGCCCTAACAGGGGTTCCGAGCAGTACTTC. Protein: CASSPNRGSEQYF.

The chain recombines TRBV6-6 with TRBJ1-2, with a tentative D call TRBD1 (5 bases). This CDR3 comprises 15 residues. Germline CDR1 is MNHNY and CDR2 is SVGAGI (reference sequence). Deletions cut 7 bases from V and 0 bases from J, with 15 bases between. The CDR3 nucleotides are TGTGCCAGCACCCCGGGGAGGACACCTAACTATGGCTACACCTTC. This gives the protein CASTPGRTPNYGYTF.

The chain uses TRBV18 and TRBJ2-7; 8 bases are shared with TRBD2. This CDR3 contains 16 residues. Looked up from germline, CDR1 is KGHSH and CDR2 is LQKENI. V lost 3 bases, J lost 2 bases, and 9 bases stayed unmatched. In DNA form, the CDR3 reads TGTGCCAGCTCACCCCAGGGTAGCGGGATTCCCTACGAGCAGTACTTC. It encodes CASSPQGSGIPYEQYF. Full variable domain (missing parts from reference TRBV18 and TRBJ2-7): NAGVMQNPRHLVRRRGQEARLRCSPMKGHSHVYWYRQLPEEGLKFMVYLQKENIIDESGMPKERFSAEFPKEGPSILRIQQVVRGDSAAYFCASSPQGSGIPYEQYFGPGTRLTVT.

This rearrangement joins TRBV7-9 to TRBJ1-2; no clear D. The V gene lost 6 bases and the J gene lost 2 bases, with 10 bases spanning the gap. The CDR3 sequence is 13 residues long. The germline gives CDR1 SEHNR, CDR2 FQNEAQ (reference sequence). The CDR3 DNA sequence: TGTGCCAGCAGGGACGGACGGAACTATGGCTACACCTTC. Its protein is CASRDGRNYGYTF.

This clonotype has a handful of counts. The J gene is TRBJ2-5, the V gene TRBV6-6, with TRBD2 as a possible D gene (5 bases). Germline assignment: CDR1 MNHNY and CDR2 SVGAGI (reference sequence). Trimming stripped 2 bases from V and 4 bases from J, with 17 bases between. The CDR3 extends over 16 amino acids. The CDR3 region is CASSYEGSGLRETQYF. CDR3 DNA sequence: TGTGCCAGCAGTTACGAAGGGAGCGGCCTGCGAGAGACCCAGTACTTC.

In its sample, this clonotype was seen a few times. V is TRBV2 and J is TRBJ2-1; 8 bases align to TRBD2. The trim removed 6 bases at V and 0 bases at J, leaving 4 bases unmatched. The CDR3 runs to 15 residues. The germline gives CDR1 SNHLY, CDR2 FYNNEI. CDR3 coding DNA: TGTGCCAGCAGGGCAAGCGGGAGCTCCTACAATGAGCAGTTCTTC. Translated, it gives CASRASGSSYNEQFF.

The CDR3 DNA follows: TGTGCCAACGGACTAGCGGGCCCAGATACGCAGTATTTT. Translation gives CANGLAGPDTQYF. This sequence joins TRBV2 and TRBJ2-3, with 11 positions matching TRBD2. The CDR3 runs to 13 residues. CDR1 SNHLY and CDR2 FYNNEI come from the germline V gene. V shed 10 bases, J shed 4 bases, and the junction held 4 bases outside the gene matches.

The V and J genes are TRBV6-2 or TRBV6-3 and TRBJ2-3; 7 bases map to TRBD1. This CDR3 has 15 residues. Unmatched junction bases numbered 20, after V lost 6 bases and J lost 14 bases. From germline, CDR1 is MNHEY and CDR2 SVGEGT. The CDR3 bases are TGTGCCAGCAGGACAGGGCTGCCGGGGCACAGATACGCGTATTTT. Protein product: CASRTGLPGHRYAYF.

This rearrangement joins TRBV10-3 to TRBJ2-3; D not resolved. The V and J ends lost 6 bases and 3 bases respectively, with 10 bases between them. The CDR3 runs to 13 residues. Germline V lookup: CDR1 ENHRY, CDR2 SYGVKD. CDR3: CAIRDPDTDTQYF. The CDR3 DNA is TGTGCCATCAGGGACCCCGATACAGATACGCAGTATTTT.

The chain combines TRBV7-2 with TRBJ1-2; D gene unclear. CDR1 and CDR2 from the germline V gene are SGHTA and FQGNSA. The CDR3 spans 14 residues. Trimming removed 4 bases at V and 0 bases at J, with 9 bases between. In DNA form, the CDR3 reads TGTGCCAGCAGCTCTCGAGACGCTAACTATGGCTACACCTTC. Translating gives CASSSRDANYGYTF. The complete variable domain, with remaining parts taken from reference TRBV7-2 and TRBJ1-2, reads GAGVSQSPSNKVTEKGKDVELRCDPISGHTALYWYRQSLGQGLEFLIYFQGNSAPDKSGLPSDRFSAERTGGSVSTLTIQRTQQEDSAVYLCASSSRDANYGYTFGSGTRLTVV.

This clonotype was detected only a few times. This rearrangement joins TRBV7-3 to TRBJ1-1, with D maybe TRBD1 (5 bases). The CDR3 is 13 amino acids. The V end lost 3 bases, the J end lost 6 bases, and 11 bases lay between the germline ends. CDR1 and CDR2 (germline): SGHTA, FQGTGA. DNA for the CDR3: TGTGCCAGCAGCTTTACAGGAGGGGCTGAAGCTTTCTTT. It translates to CASSFTGGAEAFF.

In this sample, this clonotype turned up a few times. The chain joins TRBV29-1 to TRBJ2-3, with TRBD2 matching over 8 bases. CDR3 length equals 14 residues. Trimming took 4 bases from V and 2 from J; bases not matched to a gene: 5. CDR1 is SQVTM and CDR2 is ANQGSEA in the germline V gene. The CDR3 loop reads CSVVSGGYTDTQYF. The CDR3 region has the DNA TGCAGCGTTGTCAGCGGGGGATACACAGATACGCAGTATTTT.

V and J are TRBV20-1 and TRBJ2-1, with 7 bases aligning to TRBD2. The DNA end lines up better with TRBJ2-7; the J call may be wrong. This CDR3 region has 12 residues. CDR1 and CDR2 (germline): DFQATT, SNEGSKA (reference sequence). CDR3 in amino acids: CSASGQAGEQYF. CDR3 DNA sequence: TGCAGTGCTAGCGGCCAAGCGGGGGAGCAGTACTTC.

J is TRBJ2-1 and V is TRBV11-2, with TRBD1 matching over 9 bases. In germline, CDR1 is SGHAT, CDR2 FQNNGV. This CDR3 is 14 amino acids long. Trimming removed 3 bases from V and 4 bases from J; junction bases left unmatched: 1. The CDR3 bases are TGTGCCAGCAGCTTTGGACAGGGGTACAATGAGCAGTTCTTC. Its translation is CASSFGQGYNEQFF.

The gene calls are TRBV19 and TRBJ1-2; D remains ambiguous. This CDR3 comprises 15 residues. V shed 4 bases and J shed 6 bases, with 18 bases lying between them. The germline gives CDR1 LNHDA, CDR2 SQIVND (reference sequence). The CDR3 nucleotides are TGTGCCAGTAGTAGTCTCCAGACACGCGGGGATGGCTACACCTTC. It specifies CASSSLQTRGDGYTF.